The 10 T cell receptor beta chains listed next were all sequenced from one sample in a study of lymphopenia after photon versus proton radiotherapy. The method was immunoSEQ multiplex PCR; TCRdb's version includes in-frame clones alone and lacks a portion of them. The repertoire has 65,000 to 85,000 clones, roughly 90% of them found once; the top ten carry around 2%. This specimen consisted of peripheral blood, obtained from a patient treated with photon-based radiotherapy. These receptors were collected from a woman aged 40 to 49 with cholangiocarcinoma.

The chain links TRBV27 to TRBJ1-1, with D possibly matching TRBD1 (6 bases). The V end lost 4 bases, the J end lost 6 bases, and 24 bases lay between the germline ends. Germline V gene data show CDR1 as MNHEY and CDR2 as SMNVEV (reference sequence). The CDR3 covers 17 residues. CDR3 nucleotides: TGTGCCAGCAGTTCTAAACTACAGGGAGGGTCCAGGGCTGAAGCTTTCTTT. Its protein is CASSSKLQGGSRAEAFF.

The gene calls are TRBV7-8 and TRBJ1-1; 8 positions agree with TRBD1. The CDR3 consists of 15 residues. The V gene's germline CDR1 is SGHVS and CDR2 FQNEAQ. V lost 4 bases to trimming and J lost 0 bases; unmatched junction nucleotides: 4. This CDR3 reads CASSSQGAMNTEAFF. The CDR3 DNA follows: TGTGCCAGCAGCTCGCAGGGGGCGATGAACACTGAAGCTTTCTTT.

This chain uses TRBV7-8 with TRBJ2-1; 8 bases map to TRBD2. V lost 3 bases to trimming and J lost 12 bases; unmatched junction nucleotides: 7. This CDR3 is built from 13 residues. From germline, CDR1 is SGHVS and CDR2 FQNEAQ. The DNA for the CDR3 is TGTGCCAGCAGCTTGGGACTAGAATTTGGGCAGTTCTTC. Protein sequence: CASSLGLEFGQFF.

V is TRBV5-1 and J is TRBJ2-3, with D unresolved. Trimming removed 0 bases from V and 3 bases from J, with 5 bases in between. CDR3 length equals 13 residues. CDR1 and CDR2 from the germline V gene are SGHRS and YFSETQ. CDR3 protein: CASSLVATDTQYF. The CDR3 region has the DNA TGCGCCAGCAGCTTGGTTGCGACAGATACGCAGTATTTT.

This clone was counted a single time. The chain uses TRBV19 and TRBJ1-2, with TRBD1 matching over 10 bases. CDR3 length: 16 amino acids. CDR1 is LNHDA and CDR2 is SQIVND in the germline V gene (reference sequence). The junction had 9 bases not matched to a gene; V was cut back by 6 bases and J by 2 bases. CDR3 protein: CASSPTGTGANYGYTF. The CDR3 coding sequence is TGTGCCAGTAGCCCAACCGGGACAGGGGCAAACTATGGCTACACCTTC.

This clone was observed once. The rearrangement links TRBV25-1 to TRBJ2-3; 9 bases line up with TRBD2. Germline V lookup: CDR1 MGHDK, CDR2 SYGVNS. The CDR3 covers 17 residues. V trimming: 3 bases; J trimming: 6 bases; junction bases outside the gene matches: 13. The CDR3 coding sequence is TGTGCCAGCAGTGAGACTTCTGTGCGGGGGGGCAGGGATACGCAGTATTTT. Translating it yields CASSETSVRGGRDTQYF. Filled out from reference TRBV25-1 and TRBJ2-3, the complete variable domain reads EADIYQTPRYLVIGTGKKITLECSQTMGHDKMYWYQQDPGMELHLIHYSYGVNSTEKGDLSSESTVSRIRTEHFPLTLESARPSHTSQYLCASSETSVRGGRDTQYFGPGTRLTVL.

The J gene is TRBJ2-5, the V gene TRBV30, with D possibly matching TRBD1 (5 bases). CDR3 length: 14 amino acids. Deletions cut 1 base from V and 4 bases from J, with 13 bases between. CDR1 and CDR2 from the germline V gene are GTSNPN and SVGIG (reference sequence). Here the CDR3 DNA reads TGTGCCTGGAGTGATATGGGGCGTGGAGAGACCCAGTACTTC. This encodes CAWSDMGRGETQYF. The full variable domain, rest sourced from reference TRBV30 and TRBJ2-5, is SQTIHQWPATLVQPVGSPLSLECTVEGTSNPNLYWYRQAAGRGLQLLFYSVGIGQISSEVPQNLSASRPQDRQFILSSKKLLLSDSGFYLCAWSDMGRGETQYFGPGTRLLVL.

This chain joins TRBV28 and TRBJ1-4; 7 bases agree with TRBD1. Germline CDR1 reads MDHEN; CDR2 reads SYDVKM. Germline trimming cut 7 bases from V and 8 bases from J; bases unmatched to any gene: 7. The CDR3 sequence is 13 residues long. CDR3 in DNA: TGTGCCAGCAACAGGGACAGTTGGGAAAAACTGTTTTTT. It translates to CASNRDSWEKLFF.

This chain links TRBV28 with TRBJ2-7, with 12 bases identical to TRBD1. The trim removed 5 bases at V and 2 bases at J, leaving 13 bases unmatched. Germline V gene data show CDR1 as MDHEN and CDR2 as SYDVKM. This CDR3 spans 18 amino acids. The CDR3 DNA reads TGTGCCAGCAGTAAACCCCCTACCGGGACAGGGGGCCCCTACGAGCAGTACTTC. It specifies CASSKPPTGTGGPYEQYF.

This clone was found a few times. The J gene is TRBJ1-2, the V gene TRBV2, with D possibly TRBD1 on 5 matching bases. V lost 11 bases, J lost 5 bases, and 15 bases lay in between. CDR1 and CDR2 from the germline V gene are SNHLY and FYNNEI. The CDR3 has 12 amino acids. The CDR3 sequence: CAGSLSGYGYTF. CDR3 nucleotides: TGTGCCGGCTCTCTTTCAGGGTATGGCTACACCTTC.